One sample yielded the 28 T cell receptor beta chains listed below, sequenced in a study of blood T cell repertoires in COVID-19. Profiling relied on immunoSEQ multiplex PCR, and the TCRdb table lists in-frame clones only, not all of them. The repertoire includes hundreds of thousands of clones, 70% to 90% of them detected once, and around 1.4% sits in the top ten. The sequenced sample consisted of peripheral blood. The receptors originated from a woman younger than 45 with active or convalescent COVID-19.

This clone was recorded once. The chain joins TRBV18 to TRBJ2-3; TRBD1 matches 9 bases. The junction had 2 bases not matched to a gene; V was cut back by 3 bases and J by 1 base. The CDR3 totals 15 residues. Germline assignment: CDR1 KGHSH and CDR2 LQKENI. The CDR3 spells CASSPGQGGTDTQYF. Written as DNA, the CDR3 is TGTGCCAGCTCACCGGGACAGGGCGGCACAGATACGCAGTATTTT.

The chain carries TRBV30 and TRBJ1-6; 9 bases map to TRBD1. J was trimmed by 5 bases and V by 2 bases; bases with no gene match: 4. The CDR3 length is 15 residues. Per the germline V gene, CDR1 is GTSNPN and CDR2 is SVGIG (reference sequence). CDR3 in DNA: TGTGCCTGGAGTTTGTGGGACAGGGATAATTCACCCCTCCACTTT. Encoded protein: CAWSLWDRDNSPLHF.

This CDR3 reads CASSLVLVNEKLFF. DNA of the CDR3: TGTGCCAGCAGCTTGGTATTAGTTAATGAAAAACTGTTTTTT. The gene calls are TRBV5-6 and TRBJ1-4, with D unresolved. Trimming removed 0 bases from V and 4 bases from J, with 7 bases in between. The CDR3 contains 14 residues. The germline V gene encodes CDR1 SGHDT and CDR2 YYEEEE.

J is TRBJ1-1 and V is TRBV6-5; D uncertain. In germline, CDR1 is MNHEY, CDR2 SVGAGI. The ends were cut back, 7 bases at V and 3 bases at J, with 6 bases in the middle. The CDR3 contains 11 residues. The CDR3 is CASTRDTEAFF. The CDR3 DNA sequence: TGTGCCAGCACGAGGGACACTGAAGCTTTCTTT.

CDR3 DNA sequence: TGTGCGGCTTCTCCCATGGGGGGAACTTATGGCTACACCTTC. Translated: CAASPMGGTYGYTF. V gene TRBV6-5 combines with J gene TRBJ1-2; weak D call: TRBD1 (5 bases). The CDR3 is 14 amino acids. The germline CDR1 and CDR2 sequences are MNHEY and SVGAGI.

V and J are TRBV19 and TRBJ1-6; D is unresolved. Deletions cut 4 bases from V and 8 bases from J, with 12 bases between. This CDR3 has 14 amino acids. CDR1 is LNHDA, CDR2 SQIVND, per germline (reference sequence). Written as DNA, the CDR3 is TGTGCCAGTAGTACGGGGTGGCGGGATTCACCCCTCCACTTT. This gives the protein CASSTGWRDSPLHF.

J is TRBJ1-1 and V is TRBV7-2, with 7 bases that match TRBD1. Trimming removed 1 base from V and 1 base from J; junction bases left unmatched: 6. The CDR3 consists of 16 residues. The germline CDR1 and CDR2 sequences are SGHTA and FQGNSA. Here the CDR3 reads CASSLDPRQGNTEAFF. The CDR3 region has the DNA TGTGCCAGCAGCTTAGACCCCAGACAGGGGAACACTGAAGCTTTCTTT.

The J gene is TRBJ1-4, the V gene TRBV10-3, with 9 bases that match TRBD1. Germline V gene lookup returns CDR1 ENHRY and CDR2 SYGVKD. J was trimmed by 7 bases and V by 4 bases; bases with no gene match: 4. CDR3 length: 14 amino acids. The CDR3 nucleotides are TGTGCCATCAGTGGGACAGGGGAGGTTGAAAAACTGTTTTTT. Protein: CAISGTGEVEKLFF.

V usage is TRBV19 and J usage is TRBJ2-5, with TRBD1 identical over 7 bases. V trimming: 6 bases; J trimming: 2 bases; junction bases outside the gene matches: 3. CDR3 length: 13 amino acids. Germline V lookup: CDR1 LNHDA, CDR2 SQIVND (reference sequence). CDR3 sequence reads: CASRAGGQETQYF. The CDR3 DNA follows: TGTGCCAGTAGGGCAGGGGGACAAGAGACCCAGTACTTC.

CDR3 sequence: CASSLIPREQYF. The CDR3 bases are TGCGCCAGCAGCTTAATTCCGAGGGAGCAGTACTTC. The J gene is TRBJ2-7, the V gene TRBV5-1, with D unclear. The CDR3 is made up of 12 amino acids. V lost 2 bases to trimming and J lost 7 bases, with 10 bases between them. From germline, CDR1 is SGHRS and CDR2 YFSETQ.

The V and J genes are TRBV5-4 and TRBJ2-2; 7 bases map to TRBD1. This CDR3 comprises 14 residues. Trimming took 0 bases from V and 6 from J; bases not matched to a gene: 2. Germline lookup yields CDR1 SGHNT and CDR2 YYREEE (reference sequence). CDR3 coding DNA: TGTGCCAGCAGCTTGGGGGACAGATCCGGGGAGCTGTTTTTT. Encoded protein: CASSLGDRSGELFF. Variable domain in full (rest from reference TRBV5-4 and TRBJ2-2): ETGVTQSPTHLIKTRGQQVTLRCSSQSGHNTVSWYQQALGQGPQFIFQYYREEENGRGNFPPRFSGLQFPNYSSELNVNALELDDSALYLCASSLGDRSGELFFGEGSRLTVL.

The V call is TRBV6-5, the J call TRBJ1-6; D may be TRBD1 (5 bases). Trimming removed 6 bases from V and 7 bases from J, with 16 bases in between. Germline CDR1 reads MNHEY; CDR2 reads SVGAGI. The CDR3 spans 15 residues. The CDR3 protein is CASRAAGPSNSPLHF. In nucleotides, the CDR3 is TGTGCCAGCAGAGCAGCGGGGCCGTCAAATTCACCCCTCCACTTT.

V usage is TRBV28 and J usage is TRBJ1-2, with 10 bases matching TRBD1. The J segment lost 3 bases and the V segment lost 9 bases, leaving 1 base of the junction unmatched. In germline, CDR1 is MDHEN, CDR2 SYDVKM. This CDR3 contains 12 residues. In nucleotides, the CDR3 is TGTGCCAGTGGGACAGGGGACTATGGCTACACCTTC. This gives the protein CASGTGDYGYTF.

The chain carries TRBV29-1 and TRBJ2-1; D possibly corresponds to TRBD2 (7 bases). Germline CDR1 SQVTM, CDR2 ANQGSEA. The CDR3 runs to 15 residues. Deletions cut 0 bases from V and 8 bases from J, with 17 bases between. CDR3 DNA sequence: TGCAGCGTTGAAGATTTGGGGGGGCGAGTCGATGAGCAGTTCTTC. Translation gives CSVEDLGGRVDEQFF.

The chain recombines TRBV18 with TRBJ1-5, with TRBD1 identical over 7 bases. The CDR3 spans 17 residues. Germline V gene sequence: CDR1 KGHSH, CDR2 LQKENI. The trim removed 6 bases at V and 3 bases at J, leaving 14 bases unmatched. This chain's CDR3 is CASSPGGGGGLNQPQHF. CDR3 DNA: TGTGCCAGCTCCCCCGGGGGGGGAGGGGGCCTCAATCAGCCCCAGCATTTT.

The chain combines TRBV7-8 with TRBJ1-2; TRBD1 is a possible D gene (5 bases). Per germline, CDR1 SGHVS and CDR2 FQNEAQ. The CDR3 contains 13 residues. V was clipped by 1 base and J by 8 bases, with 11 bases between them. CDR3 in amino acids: CASSLEGLWGYTF. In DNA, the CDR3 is TGTGCCAGCAGCTTAGAGGGGTTATGGGGCTACACCTTC.

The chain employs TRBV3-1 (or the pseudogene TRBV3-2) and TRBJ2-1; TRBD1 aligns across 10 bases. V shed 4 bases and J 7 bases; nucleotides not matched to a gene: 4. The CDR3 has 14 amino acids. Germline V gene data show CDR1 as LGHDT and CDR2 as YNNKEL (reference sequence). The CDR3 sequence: CASSPRQGANEQFF. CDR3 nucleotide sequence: TGTGCCAGCAGCCCGCGACAGGGGGCTAATGAGCAGTTCTTC.

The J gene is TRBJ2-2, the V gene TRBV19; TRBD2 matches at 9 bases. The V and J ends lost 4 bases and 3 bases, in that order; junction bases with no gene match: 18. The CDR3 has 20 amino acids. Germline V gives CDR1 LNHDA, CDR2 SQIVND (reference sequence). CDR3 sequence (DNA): TGTGCCAGTAGTAAGCCCACACAACTAGCGGGCGGAACAGACACCGGGGAGCTGTTTTTT. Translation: CASSKPTQLAGGTDTGELFF.

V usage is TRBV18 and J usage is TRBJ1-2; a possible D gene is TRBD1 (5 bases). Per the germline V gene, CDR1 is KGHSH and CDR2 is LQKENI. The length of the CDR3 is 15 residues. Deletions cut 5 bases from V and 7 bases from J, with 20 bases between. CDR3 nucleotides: TGTGCCAGCTCAACGGAAACGGGACTTGGCTTTGGCTACACCTTC. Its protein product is CASSTETGLGFGYTF.

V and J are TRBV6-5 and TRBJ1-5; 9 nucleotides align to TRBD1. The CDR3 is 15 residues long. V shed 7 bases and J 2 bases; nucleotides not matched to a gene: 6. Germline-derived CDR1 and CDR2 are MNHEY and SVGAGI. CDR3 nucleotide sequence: TGTGCCAGCAACGGACAGGGGATTGGCAATCAGCCCCAGCATTTT. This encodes CASNGQGIGNQPQHF.

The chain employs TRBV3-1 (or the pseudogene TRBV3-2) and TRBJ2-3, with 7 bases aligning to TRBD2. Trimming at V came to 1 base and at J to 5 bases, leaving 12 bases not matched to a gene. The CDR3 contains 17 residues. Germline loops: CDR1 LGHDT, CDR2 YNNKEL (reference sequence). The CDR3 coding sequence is TGTGCCAGCAGCCAAGGCGCAAAGCGGGATTTTGGAGATACGCAGTATTTT. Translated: CASSQGAKRDFGDTQYF.

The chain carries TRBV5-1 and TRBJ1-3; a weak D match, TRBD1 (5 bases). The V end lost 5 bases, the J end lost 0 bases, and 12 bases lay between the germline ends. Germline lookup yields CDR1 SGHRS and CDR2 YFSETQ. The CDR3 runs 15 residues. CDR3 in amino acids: CASSETGVSGNTIYF. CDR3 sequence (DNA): TGCGCCAGCAGTGAAACGGGGGTCTCTGGAAACACCATATATTTT.

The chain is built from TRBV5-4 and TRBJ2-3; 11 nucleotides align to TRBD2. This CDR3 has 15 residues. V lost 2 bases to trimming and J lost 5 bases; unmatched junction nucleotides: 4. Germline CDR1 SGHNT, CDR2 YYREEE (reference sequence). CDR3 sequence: CASSFTSGGKDTQYF. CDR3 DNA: TGTGCCAGCAGCTTTACTAGCGGGGGTAAAGATACGCAGTATTTT.

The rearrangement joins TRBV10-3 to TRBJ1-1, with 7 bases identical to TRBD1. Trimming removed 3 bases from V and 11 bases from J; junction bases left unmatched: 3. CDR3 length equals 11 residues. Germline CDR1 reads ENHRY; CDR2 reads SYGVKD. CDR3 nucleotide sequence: TGTGCCATCAGTGATGGCAGGGGGGCTTTCTTT. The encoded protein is CAISDGRGAFF.

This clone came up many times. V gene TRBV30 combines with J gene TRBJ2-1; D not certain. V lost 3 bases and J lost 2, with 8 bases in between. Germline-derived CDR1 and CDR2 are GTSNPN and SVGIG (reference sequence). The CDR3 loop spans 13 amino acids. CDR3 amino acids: CAWRADTYNEQFF. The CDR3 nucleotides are TGTGCCTGGAGAGCCGACACCTACAATGAGCAGTTCTTC. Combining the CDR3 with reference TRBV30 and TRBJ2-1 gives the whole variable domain SQTIHQWPATLVQPVGSPLSLECTVEGTSNPNLYWYRQAAGRGLQLLFYSVGIGQISSEVPQNLSASRPQDRQFILSSKKLLLSDSGFYLCAWRADTYNEQFFGPGTRLTVL.

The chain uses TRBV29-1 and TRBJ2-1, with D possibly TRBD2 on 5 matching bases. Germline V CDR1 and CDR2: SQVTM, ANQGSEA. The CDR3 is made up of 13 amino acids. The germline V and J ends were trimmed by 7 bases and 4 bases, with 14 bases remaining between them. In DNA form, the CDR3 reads TGCAGCGGATCTAGCCCCCAGTACAATGAGCAGTTCTTC. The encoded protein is CSGSSPQYNEQFF.

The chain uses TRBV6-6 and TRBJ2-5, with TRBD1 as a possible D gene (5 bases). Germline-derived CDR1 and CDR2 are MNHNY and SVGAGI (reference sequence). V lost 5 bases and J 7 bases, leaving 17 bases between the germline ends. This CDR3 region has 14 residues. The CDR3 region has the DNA TGTGCCAGCAGTCTGCCAGACAGCCTGGGGACCCAGTACTTC. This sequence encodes CASSLPDSLGTQYF.

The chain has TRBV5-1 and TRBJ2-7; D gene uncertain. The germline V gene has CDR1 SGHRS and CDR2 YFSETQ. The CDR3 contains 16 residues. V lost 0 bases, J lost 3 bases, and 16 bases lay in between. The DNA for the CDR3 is TGCGCCAGCAGCTTGGGGGTCGACCGCACTAACTACGAGCAGTACTTC. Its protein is CASSLGVDRTNYEQYF.